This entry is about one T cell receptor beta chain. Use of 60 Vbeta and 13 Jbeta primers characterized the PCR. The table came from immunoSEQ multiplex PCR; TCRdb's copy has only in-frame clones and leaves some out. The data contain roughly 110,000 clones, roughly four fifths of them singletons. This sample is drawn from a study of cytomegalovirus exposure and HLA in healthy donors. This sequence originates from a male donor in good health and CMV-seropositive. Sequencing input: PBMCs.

The CDR3, as DNA: TGTGCCACCCAGGCAAGCGTCAATGGTGACGGGAGTACAGATACGCAGTATTTT. Residues: CATQASVNGDGSTDTQYF. V gene TRBV6-7 combines with J gene TRBJ2-3, with D possibly TRBD2 on 6 matching bases. TRBV6-7 is annotated as an ORF whose role is uncertain. This CDR3 contains 18 residues. Trimming left V 10 bases short and J 3 bases short, with 29 bases between.